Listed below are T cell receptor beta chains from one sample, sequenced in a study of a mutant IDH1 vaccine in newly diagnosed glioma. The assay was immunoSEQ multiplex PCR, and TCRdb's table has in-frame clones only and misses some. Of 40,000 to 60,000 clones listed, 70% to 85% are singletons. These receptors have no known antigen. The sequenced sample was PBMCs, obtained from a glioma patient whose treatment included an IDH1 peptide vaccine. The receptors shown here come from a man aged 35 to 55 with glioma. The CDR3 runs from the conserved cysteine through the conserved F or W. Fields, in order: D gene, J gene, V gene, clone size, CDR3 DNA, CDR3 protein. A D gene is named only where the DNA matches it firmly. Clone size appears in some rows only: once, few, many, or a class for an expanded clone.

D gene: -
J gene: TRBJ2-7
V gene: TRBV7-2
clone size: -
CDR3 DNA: TGTGCCAGCAGCGGGCCCGGGACGGTCTCCTACGAGCAGTACTTC
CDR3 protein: CASSGPGTVSYEQYF

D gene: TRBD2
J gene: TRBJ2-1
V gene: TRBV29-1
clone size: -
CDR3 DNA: TGCAGCGTACTAGCGGCCCGAGAGCAGTTCTTC
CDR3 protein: CSVLAAREQFF

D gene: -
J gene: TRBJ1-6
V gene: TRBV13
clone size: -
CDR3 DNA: TGTGCCAGCAGCTCGGGCCTAGGGAGCTCCTATAATTCACCCCTCCACTTT
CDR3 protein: CASSSGLGSSYNSPLHF

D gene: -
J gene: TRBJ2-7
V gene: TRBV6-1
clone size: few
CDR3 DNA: TGTGCCAGCAGTCCGGTGGTTTCCTCTCTCTACGAGCAGTACTTC
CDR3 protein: CASSPVVSSLYEQYF

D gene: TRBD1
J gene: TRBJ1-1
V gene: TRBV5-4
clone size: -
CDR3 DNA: TGTGCCAGCAAGCGACAGGGAATTCTCAACACTGAAGCTTTCTTT
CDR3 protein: CASKRQGILNTEAFF

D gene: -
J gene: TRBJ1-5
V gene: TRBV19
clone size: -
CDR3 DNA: TGTGCCAGTAGTAGGGGGCCCGGGCAGCCCCAGCATTTT
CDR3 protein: CASSRGPGQPQHF

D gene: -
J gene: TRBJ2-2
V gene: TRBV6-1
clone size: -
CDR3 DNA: TGTGCCAGCAGTCAAGTTTCCTGGGGGGCGCCGAACACCGGGGAGCTGTTTTTT
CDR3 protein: CASSQVSWGAPNTGELFF

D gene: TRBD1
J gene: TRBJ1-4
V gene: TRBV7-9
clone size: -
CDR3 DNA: TGTGCCAGCAGCAAGGGACAGGGGGTGACTAATGAAAAACTGTTTTTT
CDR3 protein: CASSKGQGVTNEKLFF

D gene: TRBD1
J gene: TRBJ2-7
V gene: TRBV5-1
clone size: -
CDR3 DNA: TGCGCCAGCAGCTTCGGACAGGCCTACGAGCAGTACTTC
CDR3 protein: CASSFGQAYEQYF

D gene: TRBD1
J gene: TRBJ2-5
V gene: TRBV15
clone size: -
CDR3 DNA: TGTGCCACCAGCAGAAAAAGGGACAGCCAAGAGACCCAGTACTTC
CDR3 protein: CATSRKRDSQETQYF

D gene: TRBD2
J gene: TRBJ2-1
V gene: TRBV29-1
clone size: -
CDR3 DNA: TGCAGCGTCGAAGGACTAGCGGGGGGTGAGCAGTTCTTC
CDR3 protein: CSVEGLAGGEQFF

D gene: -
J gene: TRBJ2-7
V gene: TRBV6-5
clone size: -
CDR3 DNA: TGTGCCAGCAGTTACCGAGGGCCGACCTACGAGCAGTACTTC
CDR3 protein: CASSYRGPTYEQYF

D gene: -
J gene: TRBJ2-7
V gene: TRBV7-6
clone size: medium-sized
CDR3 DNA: TGTGCCAGCAGCGCGGGACACCTCTACGAGCAGTACTTC
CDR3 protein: CASSAGHLYEQYF

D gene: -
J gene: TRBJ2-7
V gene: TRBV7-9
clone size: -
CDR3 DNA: TGTGCCAGCAGCTTAAGGGGATCCTACGAGCAGTACTTC
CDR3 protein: CASSLRGSYEQYF

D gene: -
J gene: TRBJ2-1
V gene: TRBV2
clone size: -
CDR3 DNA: TGTGCCAGCAGGCCGATGCTGACCCTCTCCTACAATGAGCAGTTCTTC
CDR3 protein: CASRPMLTLSYNEQFF

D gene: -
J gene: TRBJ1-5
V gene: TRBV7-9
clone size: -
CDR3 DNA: TGTGCCAGCAGCTTAGTTTCGGGGAATCAGCCCCAGCATTTT
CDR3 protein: CASSLVSGNQPQHF

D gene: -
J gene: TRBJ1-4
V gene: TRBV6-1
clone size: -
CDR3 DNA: TGTGCCAGCAGTGCGTCCGCAGTAGCAACTAATGAAAAACTGTTTTTT
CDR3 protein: CASSASAVATNEKLFF

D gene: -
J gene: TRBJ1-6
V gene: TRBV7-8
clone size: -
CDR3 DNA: TGTGCCAGCAGCTTAGGGATACAGGCGGACTATAATTCACCCCTCCACTTT
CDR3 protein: CASSLGIQADYNSPLHF

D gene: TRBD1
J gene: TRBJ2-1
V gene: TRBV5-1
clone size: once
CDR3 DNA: TGCGCCAGCGCCCCGGGACAGGGGTTTTCCTACAATGAGCAGTTCTTC
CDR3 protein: CASAPGQGFSYNEQFF

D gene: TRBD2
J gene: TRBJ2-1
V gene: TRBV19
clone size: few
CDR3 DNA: TGTGCCAGTAGTATAGAGGGACTAGCGGGGGCCGATGAGCAGTTCTTC
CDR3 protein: CASSIEGLAGADEQFF

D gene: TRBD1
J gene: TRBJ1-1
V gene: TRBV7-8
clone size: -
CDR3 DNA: TGTGCCAGCAGCCCGGGGACAGGGGTCACTGAAGCTTTCTTT
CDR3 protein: CASSPGTGVTEAFF

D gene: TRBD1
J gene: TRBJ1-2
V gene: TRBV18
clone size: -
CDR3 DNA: TGTGCCAGCTCACCTCAGACAGGGTCCGGTGGCTACACCTTC
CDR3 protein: CASSPQTGSGGYTF

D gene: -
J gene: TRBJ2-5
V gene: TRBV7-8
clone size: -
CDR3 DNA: TGTGCCAGCAGCTTAGCCAGGGAAGAGACCCAGTACTTC
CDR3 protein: CASSLAREETQYF

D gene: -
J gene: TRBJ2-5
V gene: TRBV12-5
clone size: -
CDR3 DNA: TGTGCTAGTGGTTTGGGGCAGCTCCAAGAGACCCAGTACTTC
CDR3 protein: CASGLGQLQETQYF

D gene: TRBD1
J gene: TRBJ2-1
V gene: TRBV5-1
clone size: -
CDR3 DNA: TGCGCCAGCAGCGGAGGGGACAGGGTCACTGAGCAGTTCTTC
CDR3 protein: CASSGGDRVTEQFF

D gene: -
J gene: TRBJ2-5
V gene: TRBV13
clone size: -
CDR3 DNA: TGTGCCAGCGCCCGGGGCGGGGCTGGAGAGACCCAGTACTTC
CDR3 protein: CASARGGAGETQYF

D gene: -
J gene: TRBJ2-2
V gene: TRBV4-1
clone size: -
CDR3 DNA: TGCGCCAGCAGCCAATCTGTCACCGGGGAGCTGTTTTTT
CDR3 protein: CASSQSVTGELFF

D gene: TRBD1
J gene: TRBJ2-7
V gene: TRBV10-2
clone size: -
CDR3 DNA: TGCGCCAGCAGTCAAGGGGGACAGGGGGTCTCCTACGAGCAGTACTTC
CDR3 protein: CASSQGGQGVSYEQYF

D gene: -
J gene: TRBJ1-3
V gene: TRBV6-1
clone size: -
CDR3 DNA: TGTGCCAGCAGTGAAGCGCAGGGATGGAGAGGAAACACCATATATTTT
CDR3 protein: CASSEAQGWRGNTIYF

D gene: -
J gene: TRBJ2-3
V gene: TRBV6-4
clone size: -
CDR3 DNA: TGTGCCAGCAGTTTAGGGGGAGAGGATACGCAGTATTTT
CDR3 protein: CASSLGGEDTQYF

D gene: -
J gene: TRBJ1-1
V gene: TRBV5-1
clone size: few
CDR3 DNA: TGCGCCAGCAGTACCCCAGGGATGAACACTGAAGCTTTCTTT
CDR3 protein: CASSTPGMNTEAFF

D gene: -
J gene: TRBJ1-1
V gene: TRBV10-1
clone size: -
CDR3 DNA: TGCGCCAGCAGTGAGACCGGGAACACTGAAGCTTTCTTT
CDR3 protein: CASSETGNTEAFF

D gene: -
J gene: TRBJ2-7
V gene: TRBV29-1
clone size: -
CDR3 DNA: TGCAGCGTCCGACCGGACTCCGGGGGCTACGAGCAGTACTTC
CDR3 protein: CSVRPDSGGYEQYF

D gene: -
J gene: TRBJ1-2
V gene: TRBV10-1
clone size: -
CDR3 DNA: TGCGCCAGCAGTGAGTCCAGGACGGGGAACTATGGCTACACCTTC
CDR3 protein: CASSESRTGNYGYTF

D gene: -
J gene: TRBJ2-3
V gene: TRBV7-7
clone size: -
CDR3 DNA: TGTGCCAGCAGCTTATCCGAGGCCTCCCAAGATACGCAGTATTTT
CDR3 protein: CASSLSEASQDTQYF

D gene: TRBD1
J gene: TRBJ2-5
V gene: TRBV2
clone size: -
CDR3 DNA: TGTGCCAGCAGTGGTCAGGGGGCCAGAGAGACCCAGTACTTC
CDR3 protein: CASSGQGARETQYF

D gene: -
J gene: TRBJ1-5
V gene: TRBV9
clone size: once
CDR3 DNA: TGTGCCAGCAGCGCCGGGGCCGGCAATCAGCCCCAGCATTTT
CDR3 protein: CASSAGAGNQPQHF

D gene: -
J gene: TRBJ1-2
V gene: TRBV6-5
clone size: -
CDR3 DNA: TGTGCCAGCAGTTACGGGTCTACGGGCTATGGCTACACCTTC
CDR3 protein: CASSYGSTGYGYTF

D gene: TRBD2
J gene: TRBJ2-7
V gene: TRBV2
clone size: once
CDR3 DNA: TGTGCCAGCAACCCTAGCGGGGGGGCCTCGGAGCAGTACTTC
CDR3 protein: CASNPSGGASEQYF

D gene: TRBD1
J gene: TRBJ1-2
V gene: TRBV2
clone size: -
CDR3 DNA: TGTGCCAGAGGGACGGGACAGCAGATTAACTATGGCTACACCTTC
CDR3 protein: CARGTGQQINYGYTF

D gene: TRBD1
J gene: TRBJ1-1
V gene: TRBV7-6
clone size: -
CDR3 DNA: TGTGCCAGCACCTCACAGGGGCTGAACACTGAAGCTTTCTTT
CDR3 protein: CASTSQGLNTEAFF

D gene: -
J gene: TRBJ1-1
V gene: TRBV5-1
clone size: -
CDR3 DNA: TGCGCCAGCAGCTTGGCTGGAGGGACTATGAACACTGAAGCTTTCTTT
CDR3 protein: CASSLAGGTMNTEAFF